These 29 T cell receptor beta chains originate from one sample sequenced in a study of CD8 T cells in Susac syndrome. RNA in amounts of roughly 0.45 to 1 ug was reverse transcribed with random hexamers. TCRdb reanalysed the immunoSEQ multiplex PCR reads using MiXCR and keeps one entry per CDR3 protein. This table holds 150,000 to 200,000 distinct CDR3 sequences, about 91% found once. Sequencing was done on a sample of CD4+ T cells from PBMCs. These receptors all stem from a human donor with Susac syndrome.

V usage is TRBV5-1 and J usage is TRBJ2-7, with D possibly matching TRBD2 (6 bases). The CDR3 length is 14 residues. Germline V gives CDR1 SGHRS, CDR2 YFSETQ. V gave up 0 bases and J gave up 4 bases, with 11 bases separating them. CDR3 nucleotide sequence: TGCGCCAGCAGCTTGGACGGGAGAGAGTACGAGCAGTACTTC. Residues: CASSLDGREYEQYF.

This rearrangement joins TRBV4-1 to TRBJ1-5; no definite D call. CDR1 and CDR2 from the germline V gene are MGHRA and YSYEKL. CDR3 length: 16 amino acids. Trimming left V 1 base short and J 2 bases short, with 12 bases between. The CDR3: CASSQVVQGGNQPQHF. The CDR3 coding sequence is TGCGCCAGCAGCCAAGTTGTCCAAGGAGGCAATCAGCCCCAGCATTTT.

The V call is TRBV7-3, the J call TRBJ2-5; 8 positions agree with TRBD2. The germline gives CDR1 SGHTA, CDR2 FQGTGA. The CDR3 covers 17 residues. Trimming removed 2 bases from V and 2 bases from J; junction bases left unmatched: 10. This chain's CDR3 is CASSLGGLTSGQETQYF. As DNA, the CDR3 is TGTGCCAGCAGCTTAGGAGGACTCACTAGCGGACAAGAGACCCAGTACTTC.

The CDR3 nucleotides read TGTGCCATCAGTGATTCCGGGACTAAGAACAATGAGCAGTTCTTC. Amino acid sequence: CAISDSGTKNNEQFF. This chain connects TRBV10-3 to TRBJ2-1; 7 bases are a match to TRBD2. After removal of 3 bases from V and 5 bases from J, the junction contained 7 bases not matched to a gene. From germline, CDR1 is ENHRY and CDR2 SYGVKD. This CDR3 region has 15 residues.

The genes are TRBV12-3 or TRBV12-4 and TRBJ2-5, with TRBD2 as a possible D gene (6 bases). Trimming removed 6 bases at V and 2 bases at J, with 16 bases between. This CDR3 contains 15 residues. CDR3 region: CASSYSGVGQETQYF. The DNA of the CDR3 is TGTGCCAGCAGCTATAGCGGAGTGGGGCAAGAGACCCAGTACTTC.

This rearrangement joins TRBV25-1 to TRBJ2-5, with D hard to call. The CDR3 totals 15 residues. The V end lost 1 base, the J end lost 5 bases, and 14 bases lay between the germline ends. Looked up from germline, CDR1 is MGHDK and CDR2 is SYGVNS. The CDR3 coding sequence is TGTGCCAGCAGTGAATGGAAAGGGTGGTCGGAGACCCAGTACTTC. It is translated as CASSEWKGWSETQYF.

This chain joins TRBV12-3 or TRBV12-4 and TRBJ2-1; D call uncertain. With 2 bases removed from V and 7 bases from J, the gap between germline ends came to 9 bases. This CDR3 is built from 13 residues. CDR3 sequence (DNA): TGTGCCAGCAGTTTAATTGCGGAAAATGAGCAGTTCTTC. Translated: CASSLIAENEQFF.

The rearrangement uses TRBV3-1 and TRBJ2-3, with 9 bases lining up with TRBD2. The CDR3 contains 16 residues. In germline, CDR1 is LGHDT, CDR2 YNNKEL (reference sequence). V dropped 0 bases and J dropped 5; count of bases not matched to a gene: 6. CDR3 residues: CASSQETGTSRDTQYF. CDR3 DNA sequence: TGTGCCAGCAGCCAAGAGACCGGGACTAGCCGAGATACGCAGTATTTT.

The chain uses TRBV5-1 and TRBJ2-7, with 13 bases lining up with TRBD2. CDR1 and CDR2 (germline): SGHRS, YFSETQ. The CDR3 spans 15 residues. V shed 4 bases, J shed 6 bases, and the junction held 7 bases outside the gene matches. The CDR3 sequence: CASSPGLAGDREQYF. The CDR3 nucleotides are TGCGCCAGCAGCCCTGGACTAGCGGGAGACCGCGAGCAGTACTTC.

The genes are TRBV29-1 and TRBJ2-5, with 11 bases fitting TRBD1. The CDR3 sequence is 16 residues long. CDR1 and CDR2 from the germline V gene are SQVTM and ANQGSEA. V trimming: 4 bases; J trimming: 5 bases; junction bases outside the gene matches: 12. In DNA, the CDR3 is TGCAGCGTTGTGTTTGAGGACAGGGGGCCTGAGGAGACCCAGTACTTC. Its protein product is CSVVFEDRGPEETQYF.

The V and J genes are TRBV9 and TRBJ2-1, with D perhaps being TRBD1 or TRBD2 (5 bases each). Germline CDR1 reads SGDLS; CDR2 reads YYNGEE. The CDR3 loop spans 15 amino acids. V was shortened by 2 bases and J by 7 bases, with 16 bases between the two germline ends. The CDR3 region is CASSVGDQVRNEQFF. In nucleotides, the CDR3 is TGTGCCAGCAGCGTGGGGGATCAGGTGAGGAATGAGCAGTTCTTC.

In nucleotides, the CDR3 is TGTGCCAGCTCACCACCGAGTCAGGTTTCCTACGAGCAGTACTTC. Its translation is CASSPPSQVSYEQYF. The chain has TRBV18 and TRBJ2-7; D uncertain. Germline CDR1 and CDR2: KGHSH and LQKENI. The V gene lost 0 bases and the J gene lost 1 base, with 10 bases spanning the gap. The CDR3 is 15 residues long.

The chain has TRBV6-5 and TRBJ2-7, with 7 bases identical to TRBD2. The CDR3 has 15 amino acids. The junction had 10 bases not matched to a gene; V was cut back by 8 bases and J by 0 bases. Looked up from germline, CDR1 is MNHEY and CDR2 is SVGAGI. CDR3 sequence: CASAWDYQSSYEQYF. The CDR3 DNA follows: TGTGCCAGCGCCTGGGACTACCAAAGCTCCTACGAGCAGTACTTC.

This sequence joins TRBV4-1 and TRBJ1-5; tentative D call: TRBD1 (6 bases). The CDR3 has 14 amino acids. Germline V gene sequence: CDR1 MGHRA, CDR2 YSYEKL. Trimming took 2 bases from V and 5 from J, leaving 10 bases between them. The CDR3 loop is CASSQRGRDQPQHF. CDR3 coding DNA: TGCGCCAGCAGCCAAAGGGGGAGGGATCAGCCCCAGCATTTT.

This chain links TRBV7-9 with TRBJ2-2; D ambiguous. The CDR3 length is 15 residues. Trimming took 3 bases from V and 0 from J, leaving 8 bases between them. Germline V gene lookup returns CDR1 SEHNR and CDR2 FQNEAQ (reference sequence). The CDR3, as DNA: TGTGCCAGCAGCTTCCAAGACACGAACACCGGGGAGCTGTTTTTT. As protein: CASSFQDTNTGELFF.

The CDR3 region has the DNA TGCGCCAGCAGCCAAACAGCGAGGGACTATGGCTACACCTTC. It translates to CASSQTARDYGYTF. J is TRBJ1-2 and V is TRBV4-1; D unresolved. The CDR3 loop spans 14 amino acids. V was cut by 2 bases and J by 3 bases, with 10 bases left in between. Germline CDR1 MGHRA, CDR2 YSYEKL.

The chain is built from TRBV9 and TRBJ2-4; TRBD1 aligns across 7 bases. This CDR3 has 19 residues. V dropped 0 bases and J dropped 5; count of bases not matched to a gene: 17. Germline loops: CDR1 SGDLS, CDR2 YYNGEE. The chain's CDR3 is CASSVDSGRQGISENIQYF. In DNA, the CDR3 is TGTGCCAGCAGCGTAGATAGTGGGAGACAGGGAATATCCGAAAACATTCAGTACTTC.

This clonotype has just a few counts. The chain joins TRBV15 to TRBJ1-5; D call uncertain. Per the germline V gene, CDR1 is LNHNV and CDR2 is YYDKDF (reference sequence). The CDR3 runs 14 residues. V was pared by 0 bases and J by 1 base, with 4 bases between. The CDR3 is CATSRDSSNQPQHF. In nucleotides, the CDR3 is TGTGCCACCAGCAGAGATTCCAGCAATCAGCCCCAGCATTTT. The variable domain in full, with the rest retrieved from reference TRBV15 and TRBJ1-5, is DAMVIQNPRYQVTQFGKPVTLSCSQTLNHNVMYWYQQKSSQAPKLLFHYYDKDFNNEADTPDNFQSRRPNTSFCFLDIRSPGLGDTAMYLCATSRDSSNQPQHFGDGTRLSIL.

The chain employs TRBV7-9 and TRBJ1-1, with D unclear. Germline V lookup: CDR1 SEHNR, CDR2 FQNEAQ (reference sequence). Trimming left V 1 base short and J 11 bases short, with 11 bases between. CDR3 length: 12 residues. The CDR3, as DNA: TGTGCCAGCAGCTTAGAGCCCTTAGGGGCTTTCTTT. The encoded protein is CASSLEPLGAFF.

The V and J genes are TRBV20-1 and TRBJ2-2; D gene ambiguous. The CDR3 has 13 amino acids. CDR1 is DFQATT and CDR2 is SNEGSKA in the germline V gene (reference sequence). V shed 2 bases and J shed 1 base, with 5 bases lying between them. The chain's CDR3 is CSARKGNTGELFF. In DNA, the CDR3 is TGCAGTGCTAGAAAGGGGAACACCGGGGAGCTGTTTTTT.

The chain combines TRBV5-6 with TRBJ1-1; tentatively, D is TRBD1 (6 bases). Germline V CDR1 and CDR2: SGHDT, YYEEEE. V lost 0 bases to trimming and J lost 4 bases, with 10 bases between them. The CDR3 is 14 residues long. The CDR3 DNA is TGTGCCAGCAGCTTGGAACCCAGGGGCACTGAAGCTTTCTTT. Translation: CASSLEPRGTEAFF.

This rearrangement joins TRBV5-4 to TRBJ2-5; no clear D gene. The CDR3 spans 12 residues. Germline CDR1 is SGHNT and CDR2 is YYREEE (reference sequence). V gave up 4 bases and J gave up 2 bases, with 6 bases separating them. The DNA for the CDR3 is TGTGCCAGCAGCGATTTTCAAGAGACCCAGTACTTC. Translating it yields CASSDFQETQYF. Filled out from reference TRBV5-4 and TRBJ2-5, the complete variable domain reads ETGVTQSPTHLIKTRGQQVTLRCSSQSGHNTVSWYQQALGQGPQFIFQYYREEENGRGNFPPRFSGLQFPNYSSELNVNALELDDSALYLCASSDFQETQYFGPGTRLLVL.

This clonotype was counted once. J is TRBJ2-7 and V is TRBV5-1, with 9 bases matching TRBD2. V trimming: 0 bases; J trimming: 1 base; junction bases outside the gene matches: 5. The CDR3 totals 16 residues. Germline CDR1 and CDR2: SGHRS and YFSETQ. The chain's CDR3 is CASSLGGGALSYEQYF. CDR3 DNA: TGCGCCAGCAGCTTGGGCGGGGGGGCCCTGTCCTACGAGCAGTACTTC.

CDR3 sequence (DNA): TGTGCCAGCAGCTTAGTTCGGGTCTCCTTGGGCTATGGCTACACCTTC. Protein: CASSLVRVSLGYGYTF. The gene calls are TRBV7-9 and TRBJ1-2; D uncertain. The germline V gene encodes CDR1 SEHNR and CDR2 FQNEAQ (reference sequence). This CDR3 spans 16 amino acids. The V and J ends lost 1 base and 4 bases respectively, with 16 bases between them.

The CDR3 DNA follows: TGCGCCAGCAGCCAGGGACAGGGGATCTACGAGCAGTACTTC. Its protein product is CASSQGQGIYEQYF. The gene calls are TRBV5-1 and TRBJ2-7; the match to TRBD1 covers 10 bases. V shed 4 bases and J 3 bases; nucleotides not matched to a gene: 4. Germline V CDR1 and CDR2: SGHRS, YFSETQ. The CDR3 length is 14 residues.

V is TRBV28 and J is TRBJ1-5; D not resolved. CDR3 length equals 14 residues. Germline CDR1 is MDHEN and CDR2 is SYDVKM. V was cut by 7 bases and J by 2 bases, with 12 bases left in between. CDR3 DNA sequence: TGTGCCAGCACTTTTAACGGGGGCAATCAGCCCCAGCATTTT. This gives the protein CASTFNGGNQPQHF.

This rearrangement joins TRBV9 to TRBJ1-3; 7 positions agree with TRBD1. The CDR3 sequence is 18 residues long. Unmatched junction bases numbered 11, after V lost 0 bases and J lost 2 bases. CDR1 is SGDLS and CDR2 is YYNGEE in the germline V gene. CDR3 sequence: CASSVDAGGRFTGNTIYF. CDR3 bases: TGTGCCAGCAGCGTAGATGCAGGGGGGCGGTTTACTGGAAACACCATATATTTT.

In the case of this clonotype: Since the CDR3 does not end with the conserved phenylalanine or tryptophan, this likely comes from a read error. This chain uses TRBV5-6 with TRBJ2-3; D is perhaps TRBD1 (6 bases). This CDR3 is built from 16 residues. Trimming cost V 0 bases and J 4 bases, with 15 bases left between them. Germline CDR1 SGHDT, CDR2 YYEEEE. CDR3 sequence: CASSLAFRGRADTQYV. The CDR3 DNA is TGTGCCAGCAGCTTGGCGTTCAGGGGCCGCGCAGATACGCAGTATGTT.

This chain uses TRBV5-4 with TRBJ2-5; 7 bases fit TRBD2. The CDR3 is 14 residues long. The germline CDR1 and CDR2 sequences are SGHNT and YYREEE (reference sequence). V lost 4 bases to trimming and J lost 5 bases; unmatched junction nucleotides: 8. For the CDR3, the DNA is TGTGCCAGCAGCCGGGAGGTTAGCGAGGAGACCCAGTACTTC. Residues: CASSREVSEETQYF.